Shown below are 11 T cell receptor beta chains from a single sample sequenced in a study of T cells expressing NK-cell markers. Following a re-call of the 5' RACE reads, TCRdb has one entry per CDR3 protein and lacks DNA. The sample data list about 370,000 distinct CDR3 sequences. The source material was blood T cells: a sorted CD56 or NKG2C T cell subset, CD4+ or CD8+ T cells, or bulk PBMC T cells (not recorded which). The receptors shown here come from a woman between 50 and 59 years old in good health.

V gene TRBV10-2 combines with J gene TRBJ2-7; TCRdb lists TRBD1, though no DNA is available to test this call. The CDR3 length is 17 residues. CDR1 is WSHSY, CDR2 SAAADI, per germline. The CDR3 loop reads CASSRDRRESARSEQYF.

The chain links TRBV12-3 or TRBV12-4 to TRBJ2-3; TCRdb picks TRBD1, but there is no DNA to check that call. This CDR3 has 15 residues. CDR3: CASSFAGGGTDTQYF.

The chain combines TRBV3-1 with TRBJ2-7; the D call of TRBD2 rests on TCRdb alone, since no DNA is present to check it. Germline loops: CDR1 LGHDT, CDR2 YNNKEL (reference sequence). This CDR3 has 15 amino acids. CDR3 protein: CASTLGDSTGGEQYF.

The V call is TRBV5-5, the J call TRBJ2-5; with no DNA, the TCRdb D assignment of TRBD1 cannot be verified. The CDR3 is 14 amino acids. Germline CDR1 and CDR2: SGHKS and YYEKEE (reference sequence). The CDR3 sequence: CASSLRQGAETQYF.

This sequence joins TRBV20-1 and TRBJ2-7; the TCRdb D gene call, TRBD2, has no DNA to confirm it. The CDR3 extends over 14 amino acids. Germline V CDR1 and CDR2: DFQATT, SNEGSKA (reference sequence). This chain's CDR3 is CSARGKSRGYEQYF.

V is TRBV19 and J is TRBJ2-2; the D call of TRBD2 rests on TCRdb alone, since no DNA is present to check it. The CDR3 runs to 16 residues. Germline V gene lookup returns CDR1 LNHDA and CDR2 SQIVND (reference sequence). The CDR3 loop is CASSPTWSGHAGELFF.

CDR3: CSARDPPGERQETQYF. The chain carries TRBV20-1 and TRBJ2-5; TCRdb lists TRBD1, though no DNA is available to test this call. The germline V gene has CDR1 DFQATT and CDR2 SNEGSKA (reference sequence). The CDR3 has 16 residues.

The rearrangement links TRBV6-4 to TRBJ2-2; TCRdb proposes TRBD2, but this gene call is untestable without DNA. Looked up from germline, CDR1 is MRHNA and CDR2 is SNTAGT. The CDR3 contains 21 residues. This chain's CDR3 is CASSDYSRGLAGSTNTGELFF.

The chain links TRBV21-1 to TRBJ2-1. TRBV21-1 is a documented pseudogene. The CDR3 sequence is 14 residues long. This CDR3 reads CASRTRTRYNEQFF.

The chain is built from TRBV29-1 and TRBJ2-2. The CDR3 has 11 residues. Germline V lookup: CDR1 SQVTM, CDR2 ANQGSEA. The CDR3 sequence is CSVEVLGELFF.

V gene TRBV5-1 combines with J gene TRBJ2-3. The germline V gene has CDR1 SGHRS and CDR2 YFSETQ. The CDR3 loop spans 12 amino acids. The CDR3 sequence: CASSMRTDTQYF.